The 10 T cell receptor beta chains presented below share a single source sample, sequenced in a study of blood T cell repertoires in COVID-19. Using immunoSEQ multiplex PCR, the repertoire was profiled, and TCRdb retains in-frame clones only, with some absent. This table has some 180,000 clones, more than 70% appearing once. The sample was peripheral blood. Every receptor here comes from a man between 50 and 59 years old with COVID-19, enrolled during active disease.

The V and J genes are TRBV5-1 and TRBJ2-2; 9 nucleotides line up with TRBD1. The CDR3 is 14 amino acids. CDR1 is SGHRS and CDR2 is YFSETQ in the germline V gene. The J segment lost 5 bases and the V segment lost 8 bases, leaving 7 bases of the junction unmatched. The CDR3 here is CASRADRGTGELFF. CDR3 DNA sequence: TGCGCCAGTCGCGCCGACAGGGGGACCGGGGAGCTGTTTTTT.

The chain recombines TRBV29-1 with TRBJ2-6; 9 bases line up with TRBD1. This CDR3 has 17 residues. Germline lookup yields CDR1 SQVTM and CDR2 ANQGSEA. The J segment lost 0 bases and the V segment lost 6 bases, leaving 9 bases of the junction unmatched. The CDR3 reads CSVTGTGIISGANVLTF. Written as DNA, the CDR3 is TGCAGCGTGACCGGGACAGGGATAATCTCTGGGGCCAACGTCCTGACTTTC.

The rearrangement uses TRBV18 and TRBJ2-3; D might be TRBD1 (5 bases). Germline CDR1 reads KGHSH; CDR2 reads LQKENI. V lost 2 bases and J 6 bases, leaving 18 bases between the germline ends. The CDR3 extends over 16 amino acids. CDR3 bases: TGTGCCAGCTCACCATTGGCAGGGATGGGGATGGATACGCAGTATTTT. Encoded protein: CASSPLAGMGMDTQYF.

The rearrangement links TRBV30 to TRBJ2-5; TRBD1 aligns across 9 bases. The CDR3 has 14 residues. Germline CDR1 and CDR2: GTSNPN and SVGIG (reference sequence). V shed 5 bases, J shed 0 bases, and the junction held 4 bases outside the gene matches. The CDR3 DNA follows: TGTGCCTGGTCCCGGGACAGGGACCAAGAGACCCAGTACTTC. Protein product: CAWSRDRDQETQYF.

The J gene is TRBJ1-6, the V gene TRBV9, with 11 bases aligning to TRBD1. V dropped 0 bases and J dropped 9; count of bases not matched to a gene: 2. This CDR3 spans 15 amino acids. The germline gives CDR1 SGDLS, CDR2 YYNGEE. CDR3 coding DNA: TGTGCCAGCAGCGTAGATGGGACAGGGGGTTCACCCCTCCACTTT. Translation: CASSVDGTGGSPLHF.

The rearrangement uses TRBV2 and TRBJ2-1; tentative D call: TRBD2 (6 bases). V lost 4 bases, J lost 11 bases, and 9 bases lay in between. Per the germline V gene, CDR1 is SNHLY and CDR2 is FYNNEI. The CDR3 has 11 amino acids. The DNA of the CDR3 is TGTGCCAGCAGTGGGGACTCTAAGCAGTTCTTC. Translated, it gives CASSGDSKQFF.

V usage is TRBV18 and J usage is TRBJ2-2; the match to TRBD1 covers 10 bases. V trimming: 4 bases; J trimming: 5 bases; junction bases outside the gene matches: 1. Germline CDR1 is KGHSH and CDR2 is LQKENI. The CDR3 has 14 amino acids. CDR3 nucleotide sequence: TGTGCCAGCTCACAGGACAGGGGGACCGGGGAGCTGTTTTTT. It yields the protein CASSQDRGTGELFF. The complete variable domain, with remaining parts taken from reference TRBV18 and TRBJ2-2, reads NAGVMQNPRHLVRRRGQEARLRCSPMKGHSHVYWYRQLPEEGLKFMVYLQKENIIDESGMPKERFSAEFPKEGPSILRIQQVVRGDSAAYFCASSQDRGTGELFFGEGSRLTVL.

CDR3: CASSQDRLAGVETQYF. The CDR3 DNA is TGTGCCAGCAGCCAAGATCGGCTAGCGGGAGTAGAGACCCAGTACTTC. The chain links TRBV3-1 (or the pseudogene TRBV3-2) to TRBJ2-5; 10 bases are shared with TRBD2. Germline V gives CDR1 LGHDT, CDR2 YNNKEL (reference sequence). CDR3 length: 16 residues. V dropped 0 bases and J dropped 4; count of bases not matched to a gene: 5.

The chain joins TRBV6-5 to TRBJ2-3, with D tentatively TRBD2 (5 bases). Germline lookup yields CDR1 MNHEY and CDR2 SVGAGI. The ends were cut back, 10 bases at V and 2 bases at J, with 16 bases in the middle. The CDR3 covers 14 residues. As DNA, the CDR3 is TGTGCCACCCGGTCGGCGGGTTCCACAGATACGCAGTATTTT. This sequence encodes CATRSAGSTDTQYF.

CDR3 nucleotide sequence: TGTGCCAGCAGTTCCCTAGGAGAGCAGTTCTTC. It specifies CASSSLGEQFF. The rearrangement joins TRBV2 to TRBJ2-1; D gene ambiguous. Looked up from germline, CDR1 is SNHLY and CDR2 is FYNNEI. V was pared by 5 bases and J by 10 bases, with 9 bases between. The CDR3 sequence is 11 residues long.